This T cell receptor (beta chain) was obtained from a study of blood T cell repertoires in COVID-19. About the study: From the United States, Italy and Spain came samples of acute and convalescent COVID-19. Sample material is recorded as cDNA or gDNA derived from T cells, B-cell-depleted T cells, or PBMCs.

The length of the CDR3 is 14 residues. CDR1 is SGDLS, CDR2 YYNGEE, per germline. The V end was cut by 0 bases, the J end by 6 bases, with 9 bases between. Authors' analysis steps: Reference gene primer amplification gave estimated nucleated cell counts. Repertoires were generated with immunoSEQ multiplex PCR, while TCRdb's copy carries only in-frame clones and drops some. D and trimming were read from the DNA, whereas the V and J calls and clone size are those reported in that table. The profile shows about 270,000 clones, approximately 89% of them singletons. Source material: peripheral blood. This sequence joins TRBV9 and TRBJ2-2; D gene unclear. The clonotype originates from a man in his forties who had recovered from COVID-19. CDR3 protein: CASSVVEVAGELFF. CDR3 coding DNA: TGTGCCAGCAGCGTAGTAGAGGTCGCCGGGGAGCTGTTTTTT. The whole variable domain, filled in from reference TRBV9 and TRBJ2-2, reads DSGVTQTPKHLITATGQRVTLRCSPRSGDLSVYWYQQSLDQGLQFLIQYYNGEERAKGNILERFSAQQFPDLHSELNLSSLELGDSALYFCASSVVEVAGELFFGEGSRLTVL.